This is a list of T cell receptor beta chains from one sample in a study of tumor-infiltrating lymphocytes in localized non-small cell lung cancer. Assay: immunoSEQ multiplex PCR; the TCRdb copy retains only in-frame clones and omits some. The table has some 7,800 clones, under 85% seen once. The sequencing sample was made of uninvolved lung tissue not adjacent to the tumor. The origin of the receptors is a human donor with non-small cell lung cancer. CDR3s include the opening cysteine and the closing phenylalanine or tryptophan. The D gene is left open where the match is weak. A clone size is listed for some rows: how often the clone was seen (once, few, many), or a class if it is expanded.

d_gene	abundance	v_gene	j_gene	CDR3aa	CDR3nt
-	-	TRBV28	TRBJ2-6	CASRRFGTYGANVLTF	TGTGCCAGCAGACGCTTCGGGACTTACGGGGCCAACGTCCTGACTTTC
TRBD2	-	TRBV7-8	TRBJ2-5	CASSLAGRAAETQYF	TGTGCCAGCAGCTTAGCCGGGAGGGCAGCAGAGACCCAGTACTTC
-	-	TRBV5-1	TRBJ2-2	CASSFELGELFF	TGCGCCAGCAGCTTCGAACTCGGGGAGCTGTTTTTT
-	-	TRBV7-2	TRBJ1-2	CASSLDGNYGYTF	TGTGCCAGCAGCCTAGACGGGAACTATGGCTACACCTTC
TRBD1	-	TRBV10-2	TRBJ1-2	CASTPSGQGYGYTF	TGCGCCAGCACCCCCTCGGGACAGGGGTATGGCTACACCTTC
-	-	TRBV9	TRBJ1-2	CASSGGLEAEGYTF	TGTGCCAGCAGCGGGGGATTGGAGGCGGAGGGCTACACCTTC
-	once	TRBV18	TRBJ2-2	CASSESQSGPGELFF	TGTGCCAGCTCAGAGTCGCAGTCGGGGCCCGGGGAGCTGTTTTTT
TRBD1	few	TRBV10-1	TRBJ1-1	CASSGTGVNTEAFF	TGCGCCAGCAGTGGGACAGGGGTGAACACTGAAGCTTTCTTT
-	-	TRBV5-4	TRBJ2-5	CASSLGQTQETQYF	TGTGCCAGCAGCTTGGGGCAGACCCAAGAGACCCAGTACTTC
-	few	TRBV25-1	TRBJ2-2	CASSELRTGELFF	TGTGCCAGCAGTGAATTGCGCACCGGGGAGCTGTTTTTT
TRBD1	few	TRBV7-6	TRBJ1-1	CASSLDHRGEAFF	TGTGCCAGCAGCTTAGATCACAGGGGGGAAGCTTTCTTT
TRBD1	-	TRBV6-5	TRBJ2-7	CASSSPGQGAYEQYF	TGTGCCAGCAGTTCACCGGGACAGGGGGCGTACGAGCAGTACTTC
-	-	TRBV6-5	TRBJ2-7	CASSRGGPYEQYF	TGTGCCAGCAGCCGAGGAGGCCCCTACGAGCAGTACTTC
-	few	TRBV6-5	TRBJ1-5	CASSTRWQGSQPQHF	TGTGCCAGCAGTACGCGGTGGCAGGGAAGTCAGCCCCAGCATTTT
TRBD2	few	TRBV30	TRBJ2-7	CAWSVRGSQVAGGIYEQYF	TGTGCCTGGAGTGTACGGGGGTCTCAGGTGGCGGGGGGAATCTACGAGCAGTACTTC
-	-	TRBV15	TRBJ2-1	CATSRDSGTYNEQFF	TGTGCCACCAGCAGAGATAGCGGAACCTACAATGAGCAGTTCTTC
TRBD1	once	TRBV5-6	TRBJ1-5	CASSLRGPGNQPQHF	TGTGCCAGCAGCTTGAGGGGGCCTGGCAATCAGCCCCAGCATTTT
TRBD1	-	TRBV10-3	TRBJ2-7	CAISDRTGRVHEQYF	TGTGCCATCAGTGACAGGACAGGGAGAGTCCACGAGCAGTACTTC
-	-	TRBV30	TRBJ1-4	CAWDAGSGNEKLFF	TGTGCCTGGGATGCAGGGAGTGGTAATGAAAAACTGTTTTTT
-	few	TRBV6-4	TRBJ2-6	CASSDRGFSGANVLTF	TGTGCCAGCAGTGACAGGGGTTTCTCTGGGGCCAACGTCCTGACTTTC
TRBD2	-	TRBV2	TRBJ2-1	CASSSPPGGRVNEQFF	TGTGCCAGCAGCTCCCCCCCCGGCGGGAGGGTCAATGAGCAGTTCTTC
-	medium-sized	TRBV20-1	TRBJ1-1	CSGWGELVAFF	TGCAGTGGGTGGGGGGAGTTGGTCGCTTTCTTT
-	-	TRBV19	TRBJ2-5	CASKRAGETQYF	TGTGCCAGCAAGCGGGCAGGGGAGACCCAGTACTTC
-	-	TRBV25-1	TRBJ2-1	CASSEPGTHNEQFF	TGTGCCAGCAGTGAACCCGGGACACACAATGAGCAGTTCTTC
-	-	TRBV15	TRBJ2-2	CATSRATNTGELFF	TGTGCCACCAGCAGAGCAACGAACACCGGGGAGCTGTTTTTT
-	few	TRBV5-1	TRBJ2-7	CASSPDRTPYEQYF	TGCGCCAGCAGCCCCGACCGGACCCCCTACGAGCAGTACTTC
-	-	TRBV5-6	TRBJ2-5	CASSLAAGRKTQYF	TGTGCCAGCAGCTTGGCGGCAGGGAGAAAGACCCAGTACTTC
-	-	TRBV29-1	TRBJ2-3	CSVEGARAITDTQYF	TGCAGCGTTGAAGGGGCCAGGGCTATCACAGATACGCAGTATTTT
TRBD2	-	TRBV29-1	TRBJ2-6	CSVGGDDLAGGSGANVLTF	TGCAGCGTGGGGGGCGATGACCTAGCGGGAGGGAGTGGGGCCAACGTCCTGACTTTC
TRBD2	-	TRBV28	TRBJ2-1	CASSLETGTSGRSYNEQFF	TGTGCCAGCAGTTTAGAAACCGGGACTAGCGGGAGGTCCTACAATGAGCAGTTCTTC
TRBD1	-	TRBV27	TRBJ2-7	CASSFGTDSYEQYF	TGTGCCAGCAGTTTCGGGACAGACTCCTACGAGCAGTACTTC
-	few	TRBV28	TRBJ2-1	CASSLFGRKTYNEQFF	TGTGCCAGCAGTTTATTTGGACGGAAGACCTACAATGAGCAGTTCTTC
-	few	TRBV7-2	TRBJ2-4	CASSFLVVGKNIQYF	TGTGCCAGCAGCTTTTTGGTAGTTGGCAAAAACATTCAGTACTTC
-	-	TRBV5-4	TRBJ1-1	CASSLGSPSTEAFF	TGTGCCAGCAGCTTGGGGAGTCCCTCCACTGAAGCTTTCTTT
-	-	TRBV6-1	TRBJ1-3	CASRGRRAEGNTIYF	TGTGCCAGTCGAGGACGGCGGGCGGAAGGAAACACCATATATTTT
-	-	TRBV10-2	TRBJ2-7	CASSETGPSYEQYF	TGCGCCAGCAGTGAGACAGGGCCCTCCTACGAGCAGTACTTC
-	-	TRBV7-9	TRBJ2-7	CASSSFGQSSHLEQYF	TGTGCCAGCAGCTCCTTTGGACAGTCTTCTCATCTTGAGCAGTACTTC
-	few	TRBV27	TRBJ2-3	CASSLRGTTDTQYF	TGTGCCAGCAGTTTGAGGGGGACCACAGATACGCAGTATTTT
-	-	TRBV4-1	TRBJ2-5	CASSQDPDQETQYF	TGCGCCAGCAGCCAAGATCCAGATCAAGAGACCCAGTACTTC
TRBD1	-	TRBV5-6	TRBJ1-1	CASSIKRQGRMNTEAFF	TGTGCCAGCAGCATAAAAAGACAGGGGCGTATGAACACTGAAGCTTTCTTT
-	once	TRBV7-7	TRBJ1-1	CASSLGPGGEAFF	TGTGCTAGCAGCTTAGGGCCGGGAGGTGAAGCTTTCTTT
-	-	TRBV27	TRBJ1-6	CASSLSLPMETYNSPLHF	TGTGCCAGCAGTTTATCTTTACCCATGGAAACCTATAATTCACCCCTCCACTTT
TRBD2	-	TRBV27	TRBJ2-1	CASSLFSGTSVYNEQFF	TGTGCCAGCAGTTTATTCTCCGGGACTAGCGTATACAATGAGCAGTTCTTC
-	-	TRBV28	TRBJ1-5	CASRFAGFNQPQHF	TGTGCCAGCAGGTTTGCAGGGTTCAATCAGCCCCAGCATTTT
-	once	TRBV2	TRBJ1-4	CAGGSEKLFF	TGTGCCGGGGGTAGCGAAAAACTGTTTTTT
-	-	TRBV28	TRBJ1-2	CASSSHSTGIYGYTF	TGTGCCAGCAGTTCTCACTCGACTGGGATCTATGGCTACACCTTC
-	-	TRBV7-3	TRBJ2-3	CASSSGTLRGTQYF	TGTGCCAGCAGCTCCGGGACTCTAAGAGGCACGCAGTATTTT
-	-	TRBV29-1	TRBJ1-1	CSADQGGGEAFF	TGCAGCGCTGACCAAGGTGGTGGGGAAGCTTTCTTT
-	few	TRBV6-1	TRBJ1-5	CASSWDTYNQPQHF	TGTGCCAGCAGTTGGGACACCTACAATCAGCCCCAGCATTTT
-	-	TRBV10-3	TRBJ1-1	CAISESGGNTEAFF	TGTGCCATCAGTGAATCCGGGGGCAACACTGAAGCTTTCTTT
TRBD1	-	TRBV7-8	TRBJ1-5	CASSPGQGNQPQHF	TGTGCCAGCAGCCCGGGACAGGGGAATCAGCCCCAGCATTTT